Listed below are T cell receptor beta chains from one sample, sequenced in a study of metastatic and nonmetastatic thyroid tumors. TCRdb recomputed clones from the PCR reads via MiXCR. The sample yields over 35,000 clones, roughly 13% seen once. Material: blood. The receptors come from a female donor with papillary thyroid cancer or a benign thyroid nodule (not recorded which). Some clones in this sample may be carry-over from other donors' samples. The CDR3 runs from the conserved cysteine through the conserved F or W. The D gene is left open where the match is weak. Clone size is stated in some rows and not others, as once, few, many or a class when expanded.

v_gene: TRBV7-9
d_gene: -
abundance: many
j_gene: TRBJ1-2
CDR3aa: CASTTGGVHGYTF
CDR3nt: TGTGCCAGCACTACGGGGGGGGTACATGGCTACACCTTC

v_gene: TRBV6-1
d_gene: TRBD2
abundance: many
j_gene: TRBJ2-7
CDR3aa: CASSERGLAFYEQYF
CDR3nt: TGTGCCAGCAGTGAAAGGGGACTAGCTTTTTACGAGCAGTACTTC

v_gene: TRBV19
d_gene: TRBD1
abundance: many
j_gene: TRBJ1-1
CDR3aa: CASSTAGGGGGFRESF
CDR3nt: TGTGCCAGTAGTACCGCCGGGGGAGGGGGCGGTTTTAGAGAGAGCTTT

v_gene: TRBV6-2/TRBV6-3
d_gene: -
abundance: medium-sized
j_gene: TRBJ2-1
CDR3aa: CAISDSYNEQFF
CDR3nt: TGTGCCATTTCGGACTCCTACAATGAGCAGTTCTTC

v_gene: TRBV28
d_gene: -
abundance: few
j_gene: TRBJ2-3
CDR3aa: CASSFRLVDPEALDTQYF
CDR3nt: TGTGCCAGCAGTTTTAGGCTAGTGGACCCGGAGGCCCTAGATACGCAGTATTTT

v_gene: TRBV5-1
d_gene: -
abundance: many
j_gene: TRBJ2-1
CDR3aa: CASSHLTAYGNEQFF
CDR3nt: TGCGCCAGCAGCCACCTAACGGCCTATGGTAATGAGCAGTTCTTC

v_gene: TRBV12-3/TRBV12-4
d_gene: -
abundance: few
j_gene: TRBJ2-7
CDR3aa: CASSDVGGIEEQYF
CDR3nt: TGTGCCAGCAGTGACGTTGGGGGGATCGAGGAGCAGTACTTC

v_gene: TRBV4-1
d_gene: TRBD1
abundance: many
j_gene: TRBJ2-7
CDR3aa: CASSHYPGQGAYEQYF
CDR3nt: TGCGCCAGCAGCCATTACCCGGGACAGGGGGCCTACGAGCAGTACTTC

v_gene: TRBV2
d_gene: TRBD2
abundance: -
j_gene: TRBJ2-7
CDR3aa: CASSEYPTGLVYEQYF
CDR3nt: TGTGCCAGCAGTGAATACCCCACGGGACTAGTCTACGAGCAGTACTTC

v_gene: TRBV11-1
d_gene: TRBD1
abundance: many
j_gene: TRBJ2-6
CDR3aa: CASSTADRVTGANVLTF
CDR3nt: TGTGCCAGCAGCACAGCGGACAGGGTCACCGGGGCCAACGTCCTGACTTTC

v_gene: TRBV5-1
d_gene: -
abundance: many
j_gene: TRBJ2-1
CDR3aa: CASSKLTRGNEQFF
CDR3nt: TGCGCCAGCAGCAAACTAACTCGAGGCAATGAGCAGTTCTTC

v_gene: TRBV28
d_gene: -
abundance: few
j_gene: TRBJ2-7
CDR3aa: CASSRAADYEQYF
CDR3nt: TGTGCCAGCAGCCGGGCGGCGGACTACGAGCAGTACTTC

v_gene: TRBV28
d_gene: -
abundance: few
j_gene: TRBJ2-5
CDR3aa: CASSFYFEAQHF
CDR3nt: TGTGCCAGCAGTTTTTATTTTGAGGCCCAGCACTTC

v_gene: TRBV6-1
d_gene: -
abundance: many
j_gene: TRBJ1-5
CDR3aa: CASRQVSNQPQHF
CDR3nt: TGTGCCAGCAGGCAGGTTAGCAATCAGCCCCAGCATTTT

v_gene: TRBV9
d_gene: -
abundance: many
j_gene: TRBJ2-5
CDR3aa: CASSVGGSEETQYF
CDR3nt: TGTGCCAGCAGCGTAGGAGGGAGTGAGGAGACCCAGTACTTC

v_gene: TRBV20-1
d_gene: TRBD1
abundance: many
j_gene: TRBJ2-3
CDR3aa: CSASNPGQGTDTQYF
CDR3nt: TGCAGTGCCTCGAATCCGGGACAGGGGACAGATACGCAGTATTTT

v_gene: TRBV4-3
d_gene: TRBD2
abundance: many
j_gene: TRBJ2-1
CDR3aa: CASSQAPPSGRSYHEQFF
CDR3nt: TGCGCCAGCAGCCAAGCCCCCCCTAGCGGGAGGTCTTATCATGAGCAGTTCTTC

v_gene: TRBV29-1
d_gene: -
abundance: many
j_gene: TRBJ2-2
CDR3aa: CSGGTPWELFF
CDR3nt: TGCAGCGGAGGGACCCCCTGGGAGCTGTTTTTT

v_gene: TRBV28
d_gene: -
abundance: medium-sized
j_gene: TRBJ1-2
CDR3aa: CASSFRYSTGGYTF
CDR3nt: TGTGCCAGCAGTTTCCGCTACAGTACGGGGGGCTACACCTTC

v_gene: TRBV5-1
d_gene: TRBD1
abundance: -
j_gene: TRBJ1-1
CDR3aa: CASSGGTGMNTEAFF
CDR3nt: TGCGCCAGCAGCGGAGGGACAGGGATGAACACTGAAGCTTTCTTT

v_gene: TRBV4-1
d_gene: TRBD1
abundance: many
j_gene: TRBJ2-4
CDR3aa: CASSRMTGPLALGTKNIQYF
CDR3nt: TGCGCCAGCAGCCGCATGACAGGGCCTCTGGCCTTGGGTACCAAAAACATTCAGTACTTC

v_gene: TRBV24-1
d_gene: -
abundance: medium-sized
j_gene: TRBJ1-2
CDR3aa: CATSAAGGRGYTF
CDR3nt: TGTGCCACCAGTGCGGCGGGCGGGAGAGGCTACACCTTC

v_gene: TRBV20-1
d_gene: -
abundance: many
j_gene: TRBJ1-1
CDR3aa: CSGSEDTEAFF
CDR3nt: TGCAGTGGAAGTGAGGACACTGAAGCTTTCTTT